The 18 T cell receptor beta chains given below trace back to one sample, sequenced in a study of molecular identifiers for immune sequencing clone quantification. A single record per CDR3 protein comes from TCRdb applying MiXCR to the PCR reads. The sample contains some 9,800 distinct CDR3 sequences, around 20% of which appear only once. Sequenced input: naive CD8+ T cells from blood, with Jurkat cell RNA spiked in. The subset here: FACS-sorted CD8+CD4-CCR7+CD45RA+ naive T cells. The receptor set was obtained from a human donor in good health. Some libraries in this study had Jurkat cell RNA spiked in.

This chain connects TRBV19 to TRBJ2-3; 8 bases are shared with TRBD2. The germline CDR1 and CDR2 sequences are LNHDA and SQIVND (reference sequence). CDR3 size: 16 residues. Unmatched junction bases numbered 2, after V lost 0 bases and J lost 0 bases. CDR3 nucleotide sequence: TGTGCCAGTAGTATAGAGGCTAGCGGGAGCACAGATACGCAGTATTTT. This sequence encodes CASSIEASGSTDTQYF.

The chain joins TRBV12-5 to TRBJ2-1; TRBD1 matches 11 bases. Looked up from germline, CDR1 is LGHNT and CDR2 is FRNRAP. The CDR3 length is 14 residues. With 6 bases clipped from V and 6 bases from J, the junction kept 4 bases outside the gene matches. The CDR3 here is CASGWTGGRNEQFF. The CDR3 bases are TGTGCTAGTGGATGGACAGGGGGCCGCAATGAGCAGTTCTTC.

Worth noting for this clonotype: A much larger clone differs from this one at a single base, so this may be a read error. The CDR3 DNA reads TGTGCCAGCAGTTTTAGGGAGACCCGGTACTTC. Protein sequence: CASSFRETRYF. V usage is TRBV28 and J usage is TRBJ2-5, with D possibly TRBD2 on 5 matching bases. CDR3 length: 11 residues. Germline CDR1 and CDR2: MDHEN and SYDVKM.

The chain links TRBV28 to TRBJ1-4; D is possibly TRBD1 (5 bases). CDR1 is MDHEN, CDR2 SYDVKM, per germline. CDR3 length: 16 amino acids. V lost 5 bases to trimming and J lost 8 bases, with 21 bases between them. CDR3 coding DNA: TGTGCCAGCAGTACCATGCGACAGTTTAGTATGGAAAAACTGTTTTTT. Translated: CASSTMRQFSMEKLFF.

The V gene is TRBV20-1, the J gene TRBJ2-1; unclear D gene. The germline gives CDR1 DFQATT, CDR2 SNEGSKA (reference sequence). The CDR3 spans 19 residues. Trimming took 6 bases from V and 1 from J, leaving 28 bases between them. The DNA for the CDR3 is TGCAGTGCAGCCACCACTATATCCCCTGGCTTGAGGTCCTACAATGAGCAGTTCTTC. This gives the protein CSAATTISPGLRSYNEQFF.

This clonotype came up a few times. CDR3 bases: TGTGCCAGCCCACCCAACCAGGGTAGGGTGTACGAGCAGTACTTC. Its protein is CASPPNQGRVYEQYF. The chain recombines TRBV2 with TRBJ2-7; possible D gene TRBD1, 5 bases. Between the trimmed V and J ends, which lost 8 bases and 4 bases, there was a span of 21 bases. The CDR3 length is 15 residues. Germline CDR1 reads SNHLY; CDR2 reads FYNNEI.

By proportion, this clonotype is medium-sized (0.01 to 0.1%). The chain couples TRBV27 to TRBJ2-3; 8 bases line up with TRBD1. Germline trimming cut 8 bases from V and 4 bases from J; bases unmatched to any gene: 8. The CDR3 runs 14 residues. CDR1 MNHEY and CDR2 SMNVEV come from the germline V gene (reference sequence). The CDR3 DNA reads TGTGCCAGCTATCGAGACAGGGGTGCAGATACGCAGTATTTT. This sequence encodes CASYRDRGADTQYF.

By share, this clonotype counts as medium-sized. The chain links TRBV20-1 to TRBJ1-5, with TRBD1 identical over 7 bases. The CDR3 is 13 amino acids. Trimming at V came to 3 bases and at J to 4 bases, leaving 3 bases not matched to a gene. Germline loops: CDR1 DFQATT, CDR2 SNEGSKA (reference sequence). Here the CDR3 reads CSASGTENQPQHF. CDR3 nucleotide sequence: TGCAGTGCTAGCGGGACAGAAAATCAGCCCCAGCATTTT.

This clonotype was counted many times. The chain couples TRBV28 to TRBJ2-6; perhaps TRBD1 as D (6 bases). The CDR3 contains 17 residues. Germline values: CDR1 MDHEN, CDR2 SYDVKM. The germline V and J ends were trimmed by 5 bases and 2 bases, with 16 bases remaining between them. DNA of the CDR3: TGTGCCAGCAGTCTCGGACAGTGGGGCGCTGGGGCCAACGTCCTGACTTTC. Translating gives CASSLGQWGAGANVLTF.

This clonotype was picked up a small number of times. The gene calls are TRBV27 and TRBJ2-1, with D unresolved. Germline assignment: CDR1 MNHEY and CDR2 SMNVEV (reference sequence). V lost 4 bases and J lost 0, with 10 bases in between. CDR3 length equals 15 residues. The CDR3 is CASSSDLSSYNEQFF. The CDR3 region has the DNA TGTGCCAGCAGTTCCGACTTGAGCTCCTACAATGAGCAGTTCTTC.

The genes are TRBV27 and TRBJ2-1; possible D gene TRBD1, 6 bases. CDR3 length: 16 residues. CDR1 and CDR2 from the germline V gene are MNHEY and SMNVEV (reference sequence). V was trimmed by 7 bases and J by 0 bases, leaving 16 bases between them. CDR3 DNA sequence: TGTGCCAGCACCACTGTAGGACAGAGCTCCTACAATGAGCAGTTCTTC. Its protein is CASTTVGQSSYNEQFF.

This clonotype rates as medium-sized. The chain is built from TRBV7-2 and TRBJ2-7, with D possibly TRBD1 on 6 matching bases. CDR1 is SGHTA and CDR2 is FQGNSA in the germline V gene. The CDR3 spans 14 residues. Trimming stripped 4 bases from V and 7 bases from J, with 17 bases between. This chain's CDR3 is CASSWGQMGAEQYF. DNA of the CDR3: TGTGCCAGCAGCTGGGGGCAGATGGGTGCAGAGCAGTACTTC.

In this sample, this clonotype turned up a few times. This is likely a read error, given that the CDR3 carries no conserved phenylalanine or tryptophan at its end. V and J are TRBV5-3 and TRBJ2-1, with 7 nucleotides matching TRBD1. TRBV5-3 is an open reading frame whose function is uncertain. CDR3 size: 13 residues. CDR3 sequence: CASSLGQTDEQFC. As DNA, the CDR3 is TGTGCCAGCAGCTTGGGACAGACTGATGAGCAGTTCTGC.

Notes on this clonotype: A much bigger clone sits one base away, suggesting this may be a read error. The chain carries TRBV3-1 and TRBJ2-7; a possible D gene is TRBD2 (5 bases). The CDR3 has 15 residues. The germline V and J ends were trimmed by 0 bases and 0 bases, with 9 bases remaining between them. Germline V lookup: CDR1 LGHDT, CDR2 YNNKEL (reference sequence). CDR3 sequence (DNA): TGTGCCAGCAGCCAAGAGCCTGACTACTCCTACGAGCAGTACTTC. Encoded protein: CASSQEPDYSYEQYF.

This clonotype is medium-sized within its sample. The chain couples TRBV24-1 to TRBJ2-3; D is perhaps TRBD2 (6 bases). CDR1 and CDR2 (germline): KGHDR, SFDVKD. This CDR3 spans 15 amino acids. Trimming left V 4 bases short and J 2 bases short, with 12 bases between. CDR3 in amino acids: CATSDPGLTTDTQYF. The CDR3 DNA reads TGTGCCACCAGTGACCCGGGACTCACCACAGATACGCAGTATTTT.

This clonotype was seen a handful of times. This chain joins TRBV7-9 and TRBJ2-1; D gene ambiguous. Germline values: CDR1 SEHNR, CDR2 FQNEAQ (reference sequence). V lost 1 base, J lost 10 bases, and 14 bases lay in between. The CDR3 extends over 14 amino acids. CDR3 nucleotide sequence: TGTGCCAGCAGCTTAGACGGACGCCTCGTGGAGCAGTTCTTC. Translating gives CASSLDGRLVEQFF.

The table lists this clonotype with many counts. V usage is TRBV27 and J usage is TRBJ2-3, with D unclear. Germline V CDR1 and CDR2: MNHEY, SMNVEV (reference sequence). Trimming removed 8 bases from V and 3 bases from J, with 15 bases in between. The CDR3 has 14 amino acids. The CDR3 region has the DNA TGTGCCAGCTCGACGGACCGAGCTACAGATACGCAGTATTTT. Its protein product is CASSTDRATDTQYF.

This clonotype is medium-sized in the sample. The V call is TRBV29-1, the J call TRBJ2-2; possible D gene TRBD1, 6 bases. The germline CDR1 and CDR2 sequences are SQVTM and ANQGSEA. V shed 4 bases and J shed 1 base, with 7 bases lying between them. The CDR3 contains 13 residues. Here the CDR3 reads CSVGQENTGELFF. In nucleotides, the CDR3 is TGCAGCGTTGGACAGGAGAACACCGGGGAGCTGTTTTTT.